This TCR beta chain originates from a study of T cell responses to AZD1222 COVID-19 vaccine. On this clone: Its antigen is currently unknown.

Study results and caveats: Epitopes outside B.1.351 and B.1.1.7 mutated regions reportedly drew nearly half of spike TCRs. It was only a handful of AZD1222 recipients who were seropositive at baseline.

CDR1 SGHAT and CDR2 FQNNGV come from the germline V gene. V gave up 6 bases and J gave up 8 bases, with 16 bases separating them. The CDR3 has 14 residues. Profiling relied on immunoSEQ multiplex PCR, and the TCRdb table lists in-frame clones only, not all of them. This sample has around 150,000 clones, with around 87% found just once. The rearrangement uses TRBV11-2 and TRBJ1-4; a possible D gene is TRBD1 (5 bases). This TCR was sampled from an adult who received the AZD1222 COVID-19 vaccine. Here the sequenced sample was peripheral blood, taken 28 days after the second AZD1222 dose. The CDR3 sequence: CASSFSGGIEKLFF. In nucleotides, the CDR3 is TGTGCCAGCAGTTTTTCGGGGGGAATAGAAAAACTGTTTTTT.